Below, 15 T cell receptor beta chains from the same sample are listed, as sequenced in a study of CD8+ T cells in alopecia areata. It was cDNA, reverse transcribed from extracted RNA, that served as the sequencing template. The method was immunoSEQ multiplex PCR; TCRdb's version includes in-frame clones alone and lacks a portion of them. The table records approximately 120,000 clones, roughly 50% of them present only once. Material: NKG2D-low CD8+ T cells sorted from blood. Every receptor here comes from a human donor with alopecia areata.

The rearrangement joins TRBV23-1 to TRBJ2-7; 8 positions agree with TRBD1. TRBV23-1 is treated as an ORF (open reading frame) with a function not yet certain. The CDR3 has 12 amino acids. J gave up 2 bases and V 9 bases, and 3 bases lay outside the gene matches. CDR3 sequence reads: CARDRVTYEQYF. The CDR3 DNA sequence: TGCGCCAGGGACAGGGTAACCTACGAGCAGTACTTC.

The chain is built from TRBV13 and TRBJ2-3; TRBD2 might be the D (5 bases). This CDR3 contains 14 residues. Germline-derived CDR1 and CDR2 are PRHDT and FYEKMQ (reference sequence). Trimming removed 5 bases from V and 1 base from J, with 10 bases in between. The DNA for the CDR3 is TGTGCCAGCAGCCCTACGCGGGGCACAGATACGCAGTATTTT. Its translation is CASSPTRGTDTQYF.

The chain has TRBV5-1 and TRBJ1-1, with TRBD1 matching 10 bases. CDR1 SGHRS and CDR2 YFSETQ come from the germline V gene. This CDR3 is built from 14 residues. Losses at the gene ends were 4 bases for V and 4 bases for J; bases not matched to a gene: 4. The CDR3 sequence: CASSRGQGVTEAFF. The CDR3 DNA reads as TGCGCCAGCAGCAGAGGACAGGGGGTCACTGAAGCTTTCTTT.

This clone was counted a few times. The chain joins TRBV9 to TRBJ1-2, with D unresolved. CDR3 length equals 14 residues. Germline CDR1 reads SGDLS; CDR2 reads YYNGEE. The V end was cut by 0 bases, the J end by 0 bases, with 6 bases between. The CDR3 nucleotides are TGTGCCAGCAGCGTAGGGGTTTCTAACTATGGCTACACCTTC. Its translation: CASSVGVSNYGYTF.

This chain's CDR3 is CASSQDLAPYEQYF. Here the CDR3 DNA reads TGTGCCAGCAGTCAGGACCTAGCGCCCTACGAGCAGTACTTC. The chain carries TRBV25-1 and TRBJ2-7, with D perhaps TRBD2 (6 bases). Germline V CDR1 and CDR2: MGHDK, SYGVNS. This CDR3 is built from 14 residues. V dropped 5 bases and J dropped 2 bases, with 13 bases sitting between them.

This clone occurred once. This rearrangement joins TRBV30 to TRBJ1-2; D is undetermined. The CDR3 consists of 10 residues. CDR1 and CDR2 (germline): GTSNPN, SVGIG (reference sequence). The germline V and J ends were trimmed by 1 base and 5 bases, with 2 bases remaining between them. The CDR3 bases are TGTGCCTGGAGTGATTATGGCTACACCTTC. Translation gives CAWSDYGYTF. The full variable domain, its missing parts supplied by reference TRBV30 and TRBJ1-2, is SQTIHQWPATLVQPVGSPLSLECTVEGTSNPNLYWYRQAAGRGLQLLFYSVGIGQISSEVPQNLSASRPQDRQFILSSKKLLLSDSGFYLCAWSDYGYTFGSGTRLTVV.

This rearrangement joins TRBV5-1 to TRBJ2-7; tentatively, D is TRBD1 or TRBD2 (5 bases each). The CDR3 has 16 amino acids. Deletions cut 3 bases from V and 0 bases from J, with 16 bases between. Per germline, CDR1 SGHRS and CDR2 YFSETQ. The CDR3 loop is CASSSKPTGGSYEQYF. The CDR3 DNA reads TGCGCCAGCAGCTCGAAACCCACAGGAGGCTCCTACGAGCAGTACTTC. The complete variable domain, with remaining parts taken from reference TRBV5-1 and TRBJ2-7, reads KAGVTQTPRYLIKTRGQQVTLSCSPISGHRSVSWYQQTPGQGLQFLFEYFSETQRNKGNFPGRFSGRQFSNSRSEMNVSTLELGDSALYLCASSSKPTGGSYEQYFGPGTRLTVT.

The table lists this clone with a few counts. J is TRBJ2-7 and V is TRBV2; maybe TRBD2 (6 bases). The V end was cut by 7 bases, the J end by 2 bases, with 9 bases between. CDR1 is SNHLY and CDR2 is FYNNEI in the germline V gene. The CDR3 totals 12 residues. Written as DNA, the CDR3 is TGTGCCAGCAAGGAGGGGCCCTACGAGCAGTACTTC. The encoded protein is CASKEGPYEQYF.

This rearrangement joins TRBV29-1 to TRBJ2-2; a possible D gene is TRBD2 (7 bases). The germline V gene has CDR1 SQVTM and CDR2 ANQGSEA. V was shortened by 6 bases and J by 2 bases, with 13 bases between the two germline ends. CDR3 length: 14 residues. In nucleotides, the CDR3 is TGCAGCGTCCTGAGCGGGACAAACACCGGGGAGCTGTTTTTT. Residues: CSVLSGTNTGELFF.

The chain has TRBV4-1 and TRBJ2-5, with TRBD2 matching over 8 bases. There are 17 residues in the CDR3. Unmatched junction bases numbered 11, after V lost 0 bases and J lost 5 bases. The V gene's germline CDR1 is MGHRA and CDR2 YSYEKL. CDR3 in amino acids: CASSQEAAGVGSETQYF. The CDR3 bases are TGCGCCAGCAGCCAAGAGGCAGCGGGGGTCGGTTCTGAGACCCAGTACTTC.

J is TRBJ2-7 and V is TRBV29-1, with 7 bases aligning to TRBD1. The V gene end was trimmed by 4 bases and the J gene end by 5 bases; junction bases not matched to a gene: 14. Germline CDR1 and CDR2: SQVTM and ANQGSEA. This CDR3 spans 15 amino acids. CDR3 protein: CSVGHARQGPHEQYF. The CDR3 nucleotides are TGCAGCGTTGGCCACGCTCGACAGGGACCCCACGAGCAGTACTTC.

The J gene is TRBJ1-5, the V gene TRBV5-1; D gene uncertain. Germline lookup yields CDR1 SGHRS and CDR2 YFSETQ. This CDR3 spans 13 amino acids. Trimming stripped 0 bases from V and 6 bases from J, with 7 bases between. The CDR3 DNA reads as TGCGCCAGCAGCTTGGTATTTGGTCAGCCCCAGCATTTT. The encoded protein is CASSLVFGQPQHF.

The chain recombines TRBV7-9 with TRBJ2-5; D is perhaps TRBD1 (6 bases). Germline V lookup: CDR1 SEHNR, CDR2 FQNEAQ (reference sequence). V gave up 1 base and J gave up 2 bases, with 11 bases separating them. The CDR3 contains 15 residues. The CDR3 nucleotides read TGTGCCAGCAGCTTAGGGGTCAGGGGACAAGAGACCCAGTACTTC. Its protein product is CASSLGVRGQETQYF. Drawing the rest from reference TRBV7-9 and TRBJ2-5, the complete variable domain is DTGVSQNPRHKITKRGQNVTFRCDPISEHNRLYWYRQTLGQGPEFLTYFQNEAQLEKSRLLSDRFSAERPKGSFSTLEIQRTEQGDSAMYLCASSLGVRGQETQYFGPGTRLLVL.

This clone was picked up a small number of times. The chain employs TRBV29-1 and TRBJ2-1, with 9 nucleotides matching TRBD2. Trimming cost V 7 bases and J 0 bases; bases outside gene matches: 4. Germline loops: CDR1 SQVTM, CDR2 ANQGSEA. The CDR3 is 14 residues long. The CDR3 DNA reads TGCAGCGACGATAGCGGGAGCTCCTACAATGAGCAGTTCTTC. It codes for CSDDSGSSYNEQFF.

The CDR3 nucleotides are TGTGCCAGCCAAGGGACCCTATACTACGAGCAGTACTTC. This sequence encodes CASQGTLYYEQYF. This chain uses TRBV28 with TRBJ2-7; D might be TRBD1 or TRBD2, each matching 5 bases. Germline CDR1 reads MDHEN; CDR2 reads SYDVKM. V was cut by 8 bases and J by 3 bases, with 14 bases left in between. CDR3 length equals 13 residues.